Listed below are T cell receptor beta chains from one sample, sequenced in a study of blood T cell repertoires in COVID-19. Sequenced by immunoSEQ multiplex PCR; TCRdb stores in-frame clones only, minus some. The sample lists under 250,000 clones; 84% were seen once. Sequences were obtained from peripheral blood. The origin of the receptors is a woman aged 45 to 65 with active or convalescent COVID-19. Both conserved end residues are trimmed from each CDR3.

v_call: TRBV12-5; cdr3_aa: ASGLSSSGVNYEQY
v_call: TRBV18; cdr3_aa: ASSRALDSYGYT
v_call: TRBV27; cdr3_aa: ASKLDRNQPQH
v_call: TRBV10-3; cdr3_aa: AISELAGGTYEQY
v_call: TRBV28; cdr3_aa: ASLDLTGGYEQY
v_call: TRBV27; cdr3_aa: ASRKTPGLAGAKDTGELF
v_call: TRBV19; cdr3_aa: ATGTTTARFT
v_call: TRBV5-1; cdr3_aa: ASSRGLAGENEQF
v_call: TRBV14; cdr3_aa: ASSQGMAREAF
v_call: TRBV7-2; cdr3_aa: ASSHRQGDYGYT
v_call: TRBV9; cdr3_aa: ASSRAGGQETQY
v_call: TRBV5-1; cdr3_aa: ASSLGTSGFSYEQY
v_call: TRBV28; cdr3_aa: ASSPLGAGYNSPLH
v_call: TRBV6-4; cdr3_aa: ASSDSEGLRSNQPQH
v_call: TRBV6-6; cdr3_aa: ASSYGASGGDNEQF
v_call: TRBV24-1; cdr3_aa: ATSAGGYAAF
v_call: TRBV30; cdr3_aa: AWSPGTAEAF
v_call: TRBV5-1; cdr3_aa: ASSLPDRGTEKLF
v_call: TRBV10-2; cdr3_aa: ASTEAGTGNYGYT
v_call: TRBV6-6; cdr3_aa: ASSPDRSYTGELF
v_call: TRBV30; cdr3_aa: AWNLGGRSEQF
v_call: TRBV7-9; cdr3_aa: ASSFAAPGVKLF
v_call: TRBV5-1; cdr3_aa: ASKEYWGRGEQY
v_call: TRBV2; cdr3_aa: ASIIGGGGTEAF
v_call: TRBV11-2; cdr3_aa: ASSSYPQAVWGNTIY
v_call: TRBV3-1/TRBV3-2; cdr3_aa: ASSHLGENGELF
v_call: TRBV28; cdr3_aa: ASSFGTGNQPQH
v_call: TRBV10-3; cdr3_aa: AISESSSGANVLT
v_call: TRBV5-5; cdr3_aa: ASSSSGVETTNEKLF
v_call: TRBV7-3; cdr3_aa: ASSPGTGLTEAF
v_call: TRBV2; cdr3_aa: ASKLVDYGYT
v_call: TRBV28; cdr3_aa: ASSLLVGSGSYNTGELF
v_call: TRBV14; cdr3_aa: ASSQGRSEQY
v_call: TRBV28; cdr3_aa: ASFGRGHYEQY
v_call: TRBV2; cdr3_aa: ASTIQGNYGYT
v_call: TRBV6-1; cdr3_aa: ASSEVQGADGYT
v_call: TRBV2; cdr3_aa: ASSRGTGGASGYT
v_call: TRBV28; cdr3_aa: ASSLRQINQPQH
v_call: TRBV5-1; cdr3_aa: ASSLGTGRNTEAF
v_call: TRBV7-9; cdr3_aa: ASSLTAPGSPQH